This is a list of T cell receptor beta chains from one sample in a study of T cell repertoires in cytomegalovirus infection. Antigens for these TCRs are unknown. TCRdb re-derived calls from the reads in MiXCR, one entry per CDR3 protein. The data show 700,000 to 850,000 distinct CDR3 sequences, approximately 29% seen once. The sample here was cultured CD8+ T cells from PBMCs, taken from culture after CMV antigen stimulation. The receptors shown here come from a human donor in good health (CMV status not recorded). Some clones in this sample may be carry-over from other donors' samples. Both conserved end residues are part of each CDR3. The D gene is left open where the match is weak. Clone size is shown for a subset of rows, as once, few, many or a class of expanded clone.

j_call	v_call	d_call	clone_size	cdr3_nt	cdr3_aa
TRBJ2-7	TRBV12-3/TRBV12-4	TRBD1	many	TGTGCCAGCAGTTTAACAGGGGTCAACGAGCAGTACTTC	CASSLTGVNEQYF
TRBJ2-5	TRBV12-3/TRBV12-4	TRBD2	NA	TGTGCCAGCAGTTTAGCGCTAGCGGAAGAGACCCAGTACTTC	CASSLALAEETQYF
TRBJ2-1	TRBV9	NA	NA	TGTGCCAGCAGGAGACAAGAGCAGTTCTTC	CASRRQEQFF
TRBJ2-1	TRBV7-8	NA	NA	TGTGCCAGCAGCTTAGACACGGGGGGCGATGAGCAGTTCTTC	CASSLDTGGDEQFF
TRBJ1-4	TRBV6-6	TRBD1	few	TGTGCCAGCAGTTCGTACAGGGGGCCCAGGTTGAAACTGTTTTTT	CASSSYRGPRLKLFF
TRBJ1-6	TRBV5-4	NA	NA	TGTGCCAGCAGCCTTGTCACGTCTGAACGCAATAATTCACCCCTCCACTTT	CASSLVTSERNNSPLHF
TRBJ2-2	TRBV7-8	NA	many	TGTGCCAGCACCAGAGATAACACCGGGGAGCTGTTTTTT	CASTRDNTGELFF
TRBJ1-4	TRBV2	NA	many	TGTGCCAGCAGGGAATTACCAACTAATGAAAAACTGTTTTTT	CASRELPTNEKLFF
TRBJ2-6	TRBV10-3	NA	few	TGTGCCATCAAGGGTGCGGAGGGTTCGAGCTCTGGGGCCAACGTCCTGACTTTC	CAIKGAEGSSSGANVLTF
TRBJ2-1	TRBV27	TRBD1	few	TGTGCCAGCAGGTCCGCAGGGGGTAACAATGAGCAGTTCTTC	CASRSAGGNNEQFF
TRBJ1-1	TRBV19	NA	few	TGTGCCAGTAGTATTGGCTTGAGTGAAGCTTTCTTT	CASSIGLSEAFF
TRBJ2-6	TRBV7-9	NA	few	TGTGCCAGCAGCTCCACTACCCCCTCTGGGGCCAACGTCCTGACTTTC	CASSSTTPSGANVLTF
TRBJ2-1	TRBV5-1	NA	few	TGCGCCAGCAGCTTGGTAGAGGGGCTTTACAATGAGCAGTTCTTC	CASSLVEGLYNEQFF
TRBJ2-1	TRBV12-3/TRBV12-4	TRBD2	few	TGTGCCAGCAGTTTAGAGAGGCTCGCTAGCGGTTACAATGAGCAGTTCTTC	CASSLERLASGYNEQFF
TRBJ2-3	TRBV6-5	NA	few	TGTGCCAGCAGTTCCGGATACGGAACAGATACGCAGTATTTT	CASSSGYGTDTQYF
TRBJ2-4	TRBV6-5	NA	few	TGTGCCAGCAGTTACTCGATGCCGAACCCCCTAGCCAAAAACATTCAGTACTTC	CASSYSMPNPLAKNIQYF
TRBJ1-1	TRBV6-1	TRBD1	NA	TGTGCCAGCACCTCGAACCGGGACAGGAACACTGAAGCTTTCTTT	CASTSNRDRNTEAFF
TRBJ1-4	TRBV19	NA	NA	TGTGCCAGTAGTTCCGGGACCGTCGCGATAGGCGAAAAACTGTTTTTT	CASSSGTVAIGEKLFF
TRBJ1-1	TRBV20-1	NA	NA	TGCAGTGCTCGACGTCAGGTGAACACTGAAGCTTTCTTT	CSARRQVNTEAFF
TRBJ2-7	TRBV7-8	TRBD1	NA	TGTGCCAGCAGCTTATCTGGGACAGGGGCCTACGAGCAGTACTTC	CASSLSGTGAYEQYF
TRBJ2-1	TRBV7-9	TRBD2	NA	TGTGCCAGCAGTCCCGGGACTAGGGCTGAGCAGTTCTTC	CASSPGTRAEQFF
TRBJ1-6	TRBV7-6	TRBD1	few	TGTGCCAGCACCAAGACAGGGGACTCTAATTCACCCCTCCACTTT	CASTKTGDSNSPLHF
TRBJ2-1	TRBV28	TRBD2	NA	TGTGCCAGCAGTTTAATTCTGGCGGGGGGCCTCTACAATGAGCAGTTCTTC	CASSLILAGGLYNEQFF
TRBJ1-4	TRBV29-1	TRBD1	many	TGCAGCGTCCGAGTTTGGAGCGCCGGGACAGGGAATGAAAAACTGTTTTTT	CSVRVWSAGTGNEKLFF
TRBJ1-2	TRBV11-2	NA	few	TGTGCCAGCAGCTTGGACCCAGGGATAAAGGATGGCTACACCTTC	CASSLDPGIKDGYTF
TRBJ1-1	TRBV19	TRBD1	NA	TGTGCCAGCCACCGAACAGGGGGCGAGGGGACTGAAGCTTTCTTT	CASHRTGGEGTEAFF
TRBJ1-1	TRBV5-1	NA	NA	TGCGCCAGCAGCTTGAAAGGGACCGACCAAGCTTTCTTT	CASSLKGTDQAFF
TRBJ2-2	TRBV4-1	NA	NA	TGCGCCAGCAGCCAAGGGGTTGGGTCGAACACCGGGGAGCTGTTTTTT	CASSQGVGSNTGELFF
TRBJ2-7	TRBV6-6	NA	NA	TGTGCCAGCAGTTACTCGGGAGGCAGCGGGTCCTACGAGCAGTACTTC	CASSYSGGSGSYEQYF
TRBJ2-3	TRBV4-1	NA	NA	TGCGCCAGCAGCCAGGCTGCATTAGTGGGGGAAGATACGCAGTATTTT	CASSQAALVGEDTQYF
TRBJ1-5	TRBV12-3/TRBV12-4	NA	NA	TGTGCCAACAGTCCGGGAGCCGGACCATCCCAGCATTTT	CANSPGAGPSQHF
TRBJ2-5	TRBV5-4	NA	few	TGTGCCAGCAGCTTTGAGCCTGTTCAAGAGACCCAGTACTTC	CASSFEPVQETQYF
TRBJ1-1	TRBV12-5	NA	NA	TGTGCTAGTGGTCCCACCACCGGCACCACGGCTGAAGCTTTCTTT	CASGPTTGTTAEAFF
TRBJ2-6	TRBV6-1	NA	few	TGTGCCAGCCTAGGGAGGGGGCGCGGTGGGGCCAACGTCCTGACTTTC	CASLGRGRGGANVLTF
TRBJ1-5	TRBV7-9	NA	many	TGTGCCAGCAGCTTTGACAGCCAGCCCCAGCATTTT	CASSFDSQPQHF
TRBJ1-6	TRBV11-2	NA	NA	TGTGCCAGCAGCCCGGCCGGGACAATAGGTCCACCCCTCCACTTT	CASSPAGTIGPPLHF
TRBJ2-3	TRBV6-2/TRBV6-3	NA	NA	TGTGCCAGCGGGAGAAGCACAGATACGCAGTATTTT	CASGRSTDTQYF
TRBJ1-2	TRBV7-9	NA	few	TGTGCCAGCAGCTTCAGACACCATCTCTATGGCTACACCTTC	CASSFRHHLYGYTF
TRBJ2-5	TRBV7-9	TRBD1	few	TGTGCCAGCAGCTTAGTAGGGACAGGGGGAGAGACCCAGTACTTC	CASSLVGTGGETQYF
TRBJ2-7	TRBV28	NA	many	TGTGCCAGCAGTTTCCGGGTCCCCTACGAGCAGTACTTC	CASSFRVPYEQYF
TRBJ2-7	TRBV7-2	NA	few	TGTGCCAGCAGCCCCTGGCCCCACGAGCAGTACTTC	CASSPWPHEQYF
TRBJ1-2	TRBV29-1	NA	few	TGCAGCGTTGAACGCCGTATTGGCTACACCTTC	CSVERRIGYTF
TRBJ2-5	TRBV7-6	TRBD1	NA	TGTGACAGCAGCCCCCCCGTCAGGGGGCGCGGGGAGACCCAGTACTTC	CDSSPPVRGRGETQYF
TRBJ2-2	TRBV7-8	NA	many	TGTGCCACCCTTGATGGGGGGAACACCGGGGAGCTGTTTTTT	CATLDGGNTGELFF
TRBJ1-1	TRBV6-2/TRBV6-3	NA	few	TGTGCCACTTGGCCGGACATGAACACTGAAGCTTTCTTT	CATWPDMNTEAFF
TRBJ2-2	TRBV4-1	NA	NA	TGCGCCAGCAGCCTCCGGGCGGGACTCATGAACACCGGGGAGCTGTTTTTT	CASSLRAGLMNTGELFF
TRBJ1-6	TRBV4-1	NA	few	TGCGCCAGCAGCCAAGGGTTACTTCTGGATTCACCCCTCCACTTT	CASSQGLLLDSPLHF
TRBJ1-5	TRBV19	NA	few	TGTGCCAGTACCACGGCGGGGGTTCAGCCCCAGCATTTT	CASTTAGVQPQHF
TRBJ2-1	TRBV5-1	NA	once	TGCGCCAGCAGCTTGGTGGAGAATGATGAGCAGTTCTTC	CASSLVENDEQFF